The rows below give T cell receptor beta chains drawn from one sample of a study of control samples from healthy donors and cancer patients. This table comes from immunoSEQ multiplex PCR, and its TCRdb copy is limited to in-frame clones, with some not included. The table lists about 140,000 clones, 90% to 95% of them singletons, with approximately 14% in the top ten. Sequencing input: blood. The receptors derive from a middle-aged man in good health. Both conserved end residues are part of each CDR3. A D gene is named only where the DNA matches it firmly. Not all rows give a size; the values are once, few, many and, for expanded clones, a class.

D	V	J	size	CDR3	DNA
NA	TRBV2	TRBJ2-5	NA	CASSATEFQETQYF	TGTGCCAGCAGCGCGACAGAGTTTCAAGAGACCCAGTACTTC
TRBD1	TRBV29-1	TRBJ2-7	NA	CSVALPGQGSYEQYF	TGCAGCGTTGCTTTACCGGGACAGGGCTCCTACGAGCAGTACTTC
NA	TRBV3-1/TRBV3-2	TRBJ1-2	NA	CASSQGAAGPYGYTF	TGTGCCAGCAGCCAAGGCGCCGCCGGTCCCTATGGCTACACCTTC
TRBD2	TRBV24-1	TRBJ2-7	NA	CATSERGGTIYEQYF	TGTGCCACCAGTGAACGCGGGGGGACGATCTACGAGCAGTACTTC
NA	TRBV6-5	TRBJ1-2	NA	CASSPLRTGQDGYTF	TGTGCCAGCAGTCCCCTCCGGACCGGTCAGGATGGCTACACCTTC
NA	TRBV7-9	TRBJ1-1	NA	CASSIQAGTTEAFF	TGTGCCAGCAGCATACAGGCAGGGACCACTGAAGCTTTCTTT
TRBD1	TRBV27	TRBJ1-3	NA	CASSSTGQGANTIYF	TGTGCCAGCAGTTCCACGGGACAGGGGGCGAACACCATATATTTT
NA	TRBV6-5	TRBJ2-3	NA	CASSLQGRTDTQYF	TGTGCCAGCAGCCTCCAGGGACGAACAGATACGCAGTATTTT
NA	TRBV6-5	TRBJ2-2	NA	CASSRSGGDTGELFF	TGTGCCAGCAGTAGATCTGGGGGAGATACCGGGGAGCTGTTTTTT
TRBD1	TRBV3-1/TRBV3-2	TRBJ1-6	NA	CASSQESTGYNSPLHF	TGTGCCAGCAGCCAAGAGTCGACAGGGTATAATTCACCCCTCCACTTT
TRBD1	TRBV13	TRBJ1-5	NA	CASSFRDRVDQPQHF	TGTGCCAGCAGCTTCCGGGACAGGGTGGATCAGCCCCAGCATTTT
NA	TRBV11-2	TRBJ2-5	once	CASSLGETQYF	TGTGCCAGCAGCTTAGGAGAGACCCAGTACTTC
NA	TRBV6-5	TRBJ2-7	NA	CASSSPQGAYEQYF	TGTGCCAGCAGTTCCCCGCAAGGAGCCTACGAGCAGTACTTC
TRBD1	TRBV24-1	TRBJ1-2	NA	CATSETGGFSGYTF	TGTGCCACCAGTGAAACAGGGGGATTTAGTGGCTACACCTTC
TRBD2	TRBV9	TRBJ2-3	NA	CASSVPYRGGITDTQYF	TGTGCCAGCAGCGTACCTTATAGGGGAGGGATCACAGATACGCAGTATTTT
NA	TRBV18	TRBJ1-5	NA	CASSPRDGSQPQHF	TGTGCCAGCTCACCACGGGACGGTTCTCAGCCCCAGCATTTT
NA	TRBV5-6	TRBJ2-6	NA	CASSLGGDNSGANVLTF	TGTGCCAGCAGCTTAGGCGGGGATAACTCTGGGGCCAACGTCCTGACTTTC
TRBD2	TRBV9	TRBJ2-5	NA	CASSVSGGAQETQYF	TGTGCCAGCAGCGTATCGGGAGGGGCCCAAGAGACCCAGTACTTC
NA	TRBV7-2	TRBJ1-4	NA	CASSPWTATNEKLFF	TGTGCCAGCAGCCCATGGACTGCAACTAATGAAAAACTGTTTTTT
TRBD1	TRBV5-1	TRBJ2-1	NA	CASSVSPGQGAGNEQFF	TGCGCCAGCAGCGTCTCCCCCGGACAGGGGGCTGGCAATGAGCAGTTCTTC
NA	TRBV7-8	TRBJ1-5	NA	CASSYRDPNQPQHF	TGTGCCAGCAGCTACAGGGACCCGAATCAGCCCCAGCATTTT
NA	TRBV28	TRBJ1-1	NA	CASRTNLGTSNTEAFF	TGTGCCAGCAGGACAAATCTCGGGACATCGAACACTGAAGCTTTCTTT
NA	TRBV6-6	TRBJ2-3	NA	CASSYWADTQYF	TGTGCCAGCAGTTACTGGGCAGATACGCAGTATTTT
NA	TRBV4-1	TRBJ1-5	NA	CASSPNSIPYQPQHF	TGCGCCAGCAGCCCCAATTCGATACCCTATCAGCCCCAGCATTTT
TRBD2	TRBV10-3	TRBJ2-3	NA	CAISESSRASGRTDTQYF	TGTGCCATCAGTGAGTCGAGTAGGGCTAGCGGGAGGACAGATACGCAGTATTTT
TRBD1	TRBV4-1	TRBJ1-1	NA	CASSQALTGGAVTEAFF	TGCGCCAGCAGCCAGGCGCTTACAGGGGGCGCGGTCACTGAAGCTTTCTTT
NA	TRBV5-1	TRBJ2-7	once	CASSLGDSSYEQYF	TGCGCCAGCAGCTTGGGTGACAGTTCCTACGAGCAGTACTTC
TRBD1	TRBV5-6	TRBJ2-1	NA	CASSLGGGPYYNEQFF	TGTGCCAGCAGCTTGGGAGGGGGCCCTTACTACAATGAGCAGTTCTTC
TRBD1	TRBV28	TRBJ2-7	NA	CASSLLGGGGYEQYF	TGTGCCAGCAGTTTATTAGGGGGCGGAGGTTACGAGCAGTACTTC
NA	TRBV5-6	TRBJ2-1	NA	CASSLEGLVSNEQFF	TGTGCCAGCAGCTTGGAGGGGTTAGTATCCAATGAGCAGTTCTTC
TRBD1	TRBV10-3	TRBJ2-7	once	CAISDGQGVGSYEQYF	TGTGCCATCAGTGATGGACAGGGGGTCGGCTCCTACGAGCAGTACTTC
NA	TRBV6-2/TRBV6-3	TRBJ2-7	NA	CASSLGRVFYEQYF	TGTGCCAGCAGCCTCGGACGGGTTTTCTACGAGCAGTACTTC
TRBD1	TRBV9	TRBJ1-1	NA	CASSADGTGANTEAFF	TGTGCCAGCAGCGCCGACGGGACAGGGGCGAACACTGAAGCTTTCTTT
TRBD1	TRBV6-5	TRBJ1-1	NA	CASTQGGPTEAFF	TGTGCCAGCACCCAGGGGGGGCCCACTGAAGCTTTCTTT